What follows are 12 T cell receptor beta chains derived from one specimen sequenced in a study of neoadjuvant anti-PD-1 for oral cavity cancer. Sequencing used immunoSEQ multiplex PCR; TCRdb keeps in-frame clones, though not all of them. This table holds over 13,000 clones, 65% to 80% found once. The time point is: after neoadjuvant nivolumab, at surgical resection. The starting material was PBMCs, obtained after nivolumab (anti-PD-1) treatment. Every receptor here comes from a person aged 35-80 years with oral cavity squamous cell carcinoma.

This chain connects TRBV18 to TRBJ1-3, with TRBD1 identical over 7 bases. From germline, CDR1 is KGHSH and CDR2 LQKENI. V was clipped by 3 bases and J by 0 bases; unmatched bases: 2. The CDR3 runs to 15 residues. The CDR3, as DNA: TGTGCCAGCTCACCGGGACAGTACTCTGGAAACACCATATATTTT. Translated, it gives CASSPGQYSGNTIYF.

The genes are TRBV6-1 and TRBJ2-5; 9 bases are shared with TRBD2. The V segment lost 4 bases and the J segment 2 bases; nucleotides outside the gene matches: 5. The CDR3 spans 15 residues. From germline, CDR1 is MNHNS and CDR2 SASEGT. The CDR3 DNA follows: TGTGCCAGCAGTGTCATTAGCGGGGGACAAGAGACCCAGTACTTC. It translates to CASSVISGGQETQYF.

V and J are TRBV30 and TRBJ2-6; 9 positions agree with TRBD2. V was pared by 2 bases and J by 4 bases, with 9 bases of the junction left unmatched. Germline lookup yields CDR1 GTSNPN and CDR2 SVGIG (reference sequence). This CDR3 has 17 residues. The CDR3 is CAWSRSSGSAGANVLTF. CDR3 sequence (DNA): TGTGCCTGGAGTCGAAGTAGCGGGAGTGCCGGGGCCAACGTCCTGACTTTC.

The chain uses TRBV19 and TRBJ1-2; no clear D. CDR1 is LNHDA, CDR2 SQIVND, per germline (reference sequence). Trimming cost V 4 bases and J 4 bases, with 4 bases left between them. CDR3 length: 11 residues. The CDR3 nucleotides are TGTGCCAGTAGTACCGTCTATGGCTACACCTTC. Translation gives CASSTVYGYTF.

In regard to this clone: One junction end does not reproduce the germline sequence, and a read error may be involved. The chain couples TRBV30 to TRBJ2-1; tentative D call: TRBD1 (6 bases). This CDR3 spans 14 amino acids. Germline V gene sequence: CDR1 GTSNPN, CDR2 SVGIG (reference sequence). DNA for the CDR3: TGTGCCTGGACCAGAGGGGCCAAGACAGGTGCTTTGCTCTTC. The encoded protein is CAWTRGAKTGALLF.

This clone was detected only a few times. This chain links TRBV18 with TRBJ1-2, with D uncertain. The germline V gene encodes CDR1 KGHSH and CDR2 LQKENI. This CDR3 is built from 15 residues. V gave up 3 bases and J gave up 0 bases, with 11 bases separating them. In DNA form, the CDR3 reads TGTGCCAGCTCACCTCCGGATTCTCCTAACTATGGCTACACCTTC. Its translation: CASSPPDSPNYGYTF.

The rearrangement joins TRBV5-1 to TRBJ1-1; D gene ambiguous. The CDR3 consists of 16 residues. Trimming left V 4 bases short and J 4 bases short, with 20 bases between. CDR1 and CDR2 from the germline V gene are SGHRS and YFSETQ. CDR3 sequence: CASSRGGTYDGTEAFF. The CDR3 DNA is TGCGCCAGCAGCCGCGGTGGTACGTATGATGGCACTGAAGCTTTCTTT.

As regards this clone: An end of the junction differs from the germline gene, which may be a read error. The chain joins TRBV6-1 to TRBJ1-1; no clear D gene. CDR1 and CDR2 from the germline V gene are MNHNS and SASEGT. This CDR3 region has 14 residues. The CDR3: CASSEASARPVMNF. For the CDR3, the DNA is TGTGCCAGCAGTGAAGCTTCCGCCAGGCCCGTAATGAACTTT.

This clone was seen a handful of times. V gene TRBV21-1 combines with J gene TRBJ1-3. TRBV21-1 is termed a pseudogene. The CDR3 spans 15 residues. The CDR3 nucleotides read TGTGCCAGCAGCAACGGGCCGGGGATGGGAAACACCATATATTTT. Its protein is CASSNGPGMGNTIYF.

This rearrangement joins TRBV28 to TRBJ2-7, with 7 nucleotides matching TRBD1. CDR3 size: 14 residues. Germline trimming cut 7 bases from V and 2 bases from J; bases unmatched to any gene: 8. Per the germline V gene, CDR1 is MDHEN and CDR2 is SYDVKM. The CDR3: CASKQTGTTYEQYF. CDR3 bases: TGTGCCAGCAAACAGACAGGGACCACCTACGAGCAGTACTTC.

The CDR3 sequence: CASSLVYRSYNEQFF. The CDR3 nucleotides are TGCGCCAGCAGCTTGGTGTACCGCTCCTACAATGAGCAGTTCTTC. The chain combines TRBV5-1 with TRBJ2-1; D remains unclear. CDR1 SGHRS and CDR2 YFSETQ come from the germline V gene. Trimming took 0 bases from V and 0 from J, leaving 7 bases between them. The length of the CDR3 is 15 residues.

The rearrangement uses TRBV4-1 and TRBJ2-1; 9 nucleotides line up with TRBD2. V trimming: 1 base; J trimming: 8 bases; junction bases outside the gene matches: 9. Germline V gene sequence: CDR1 MGHRA, CDR2 YSYEKL. The CDR3 spans 16 residues. The CDR3 DNA reads as TGCGCCAGCAGCCAAGCCCGCGGGAGGGCCCCCCATGAGCAGTTCTTC. Amino acid sequence: CASSQARGRAPHEQFF.